The text below deals with one T cell receptor beta chain. The sample belongs to a study of blood T cell repertoires in COVID-19. Profiled with immunoSEQ multiplex PCR; TCRdb holds only in-frame clones, not every one. Altogether some 180,000 clones are present, roughly 90% being singletons, with the ten largest covering approximately 0.5%. Germline V gives CDR1 MGHRA, CDR2 YSYEKL. V dropped 2 bases and J dropped 8; count of bases not matched to a gene: 3. The CDR3 is 13 amino acids. This chain uses TRBV4-1 with TRBJ1-2; 9 positions match TRBD1. The sample taken for sequencing was peripheral blood. This clonotype was obtained from a man aged 50-59 years with acute or convalescent COVID-19. The CDR3 region has the DNA TGCGCCAGCAGCCAACCGGGACAGGGCGGCTACACCTTC. This translates into CASSQPGQGGYTF.